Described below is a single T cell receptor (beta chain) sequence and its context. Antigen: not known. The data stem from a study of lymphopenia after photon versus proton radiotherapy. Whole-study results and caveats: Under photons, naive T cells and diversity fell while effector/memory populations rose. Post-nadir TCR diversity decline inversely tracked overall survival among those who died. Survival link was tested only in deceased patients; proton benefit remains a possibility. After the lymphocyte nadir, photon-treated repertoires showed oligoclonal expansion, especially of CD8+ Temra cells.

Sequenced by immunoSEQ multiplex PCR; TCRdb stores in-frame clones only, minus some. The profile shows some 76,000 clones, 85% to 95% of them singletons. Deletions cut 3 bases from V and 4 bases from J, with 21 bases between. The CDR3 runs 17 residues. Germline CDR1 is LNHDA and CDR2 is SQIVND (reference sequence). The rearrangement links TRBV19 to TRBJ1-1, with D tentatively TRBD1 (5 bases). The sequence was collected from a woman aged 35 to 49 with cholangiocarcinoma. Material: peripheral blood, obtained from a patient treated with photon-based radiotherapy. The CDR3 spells CASSIGQGMTLSTEAFF. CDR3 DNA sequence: TGTGCCAGTAGTATTGGTCAGGGAATGACTTTGAGCACTGAAGCTTTCTTT.